This TCR beta chain was identified in a study of cytomegalovirus exposure and HLA in healthy donors. Nominally healthy donors provided the samples, though records likely missed some immune exposures. In the PCR, 60 Vbeta and 13 Jbeta primers were used. Repertoires were generated with immunoSEQ multiplex PCR, while TCRdb's copy carries only in-frame clones and drops some. The sample yields 100,000 or so clones, just under 80% seen once. The CDR3 spans 14 residues. The V end was cut by 0 bases, the J end by 1 base, with 8 bases between. The germline CDR1 and CDR2 sequences are SGHRS and YFSETQ. This sequence joins TRBV5-1 and TRBJ2-7; tentatively, D is TRBD1 (6 bases). This sequence was found in a man aged 30 to 39 in good health and CMV-seronegative. Sequencing was carried out using PBMCs. CDR3 loop: CASSLEQGSYEQYF. CDR3 sequence (DNA): TGCGCCAGCAGCTTGGAACAGGGTTCCTACGAGCAGTACTTC.